The 26 T cell receptor beta chains below all came from one sample that was sequenced in a study of T cells in localized non-small cell lung cancer. TCRdb's table, derived via immunoSEQ multiplex PCR, lists solely in-frame clones and lacks some. Of 1,300 to 1,500 clones listed, roughly a third are singletons. This sample comprised normal lung tissue next to the tumor, obtained before any cancer treatment. Receptor source: a female donor older than 55 with stage I lung adenocarcinoma.

The genes are TRBV11-3 and TRBJ2-7, with a possible D match to TRBD1 (6 bases). Germline V gene data show CDR1 as SGHNT and CDR2 as YENEEA. Trimming took off 5 bases at V and 6 bases at J, with 23 bases between the two ends. This CDR3 region has 16 residues. The CDR3 region is CASSTLVSTGMGEQYV. The CDR3 DNA follows: TGTGCCAGCAGCACCCTTGTATCAACAGGGATGGGCGAGCAGTACGTC.

This clone counts as large. The CDR3 here is CASRLAGGTSTDTQYF. CDR3 coding DNA: TGTGCCAGCAGACTAGCGGGGGGGACTTCCACAGATACGCAGTATTTT. This chain links TRBV6-8 with TRBJ2-3; 13 nucleotides agree with TRBD2. V lost 6 bases to trimming and J lost 2 bases; unmatched junction nucleotides: 5. CDR1 is MNHGY, CDR2 SAAAGT, per germline. CDR3 length: 16 residues.

V is TRBV9 and J is TRBJ2-5, with 7 bases aligning to TRBD1. The V and J ends lost 7 bases and 3 bases, in that order; junction bases with no gene match: 6. This CDR3 is built from 13 residues. CDR1 and CDR2 from the germline V gene are SGDLS and YYNGEE. Here the CDR3 reads CASQWDSKETQYF. CDR3 coding DNA: TGTGCCAGCCAGTGGGACAGCAAAGAGACCCAGTACTTC.

This clone was seen more than once but under ten times. The chain employs TRBV19 and TRBJ1-3; D is unclear. With 3 bases removed from V and 4 bases from J, the gap between germline ends came to 10 bases. Germline V CDR1 and CDR2: LNHDA, SQIVND (reference sequence). CDR3 size: 14 residues. CDR3 residues: CASSIDLQGNTIYF. Written as DNA, the CDR3 is TGTGCCAGTAGTATWGATCTACAGGGAAACACCATATATTTT. The complete variable domain, with remaining parts taken from reference TRBV19 and TRBJ1-3, reads DGGITQSPKYLFRKEGQNVTLSCEQNLNHDAMYWYRQDPGQGLRLIYYSQIVNDFQKGDIAEGYSVSREKKESFPLTVTSAQKNPTAFYLCASSIDLQGNTIYFGEGSWLTVV.

The chain couples TRBV4-1 to TRBJ2-3; D is ambiguous. Germline CDR1 MGHRA, CDR2 YSYEKL. The CDR3 spans 16 residues. Trimming cost V 0 bases and J 2 bases, with 12 bases left between them. As DNA, the CDR3 is TGCGCCAGCAGCCAAGATCCGGCAGATTTCACAGATACGCAGTATTTT. This codes for CASSQDPADFTDTQYF.

The chain combines TRBV15 with TRBJ2-3; D unresolved. CDR3 length equals 14 residues. CDR1 and CDR2 from the germline V gene are LNHNV and YYDKDF (reference sequence). The V end lost 0 bases, the J end lost 2 bases, and 6 bases lay between the germline ends. The CDR3 loop is CATSREFATDTQYF. The CDR3, as DNA: TGTGCCACCAGCAGAGAGTTTGCCACAGATACGCAGTATTTT.

This chain joins TRBV4-1 and TRBJ1-1; D is uncertain. Germline V lookup: CDR1 MGHRA, CDR2 YSYEKL. Trimming removed 4 bases from V and 2 bases from J, with 11 bases in between. This CDR3 comprises 14 residues. The DNA for the CDR3 is TGCGCCAGCAGCCCTAGCAGGAGAAACACTGAAGCTTTCTTT. This encodes CASSPSRRNTEAFF.

The CDR3 spells CASSLEMGGPKTQYF. The CDR3, as DNA: TGTGCCAGCAGCTTAGAAATGGGGGGGCCAAAGACCCAGTACTTC. The chain is built from TRBV11-3 and TRBJ2-5, with D possibly matching TRBD2 (7 bases). The V and J ends lost 0 bases and 6 bases respectively, with 14 bases between them. Germline V CDR1 and CDR2: SGHNT, YENEEA. This CDR3 has 15 amino acids.

In its sample, this clone was seen a few times. The chain employs TRBV11-3 and TRBJ1-1, with D possibly TRBD1 on 6 matching bases. Germline CDR1 and CDR2: SGHNT and YENEEA. V dropped 2 bases and J dropped 5 bases, with 12 bases sitting between them. The CDR3 length is 14 residues. In DNA form, the CDR3 reads TGTGCCAGCAGCTTACGAACAGGGTATACTGAAGCTTTCTTT. Protein: CASSLRTGYTEAFF. The whole variable domain, filled in from reference TRBV11-3 and TRBJ1-1, reads EAGVVQSPRYKIIEKKQPVAFWCNPISGHNTLYWYLQNLGQGPELLIRYENEEAVDDSQLPKDRFSAERLKGVDSTLKIQPAELGDSAVYLCASSLRTGYTEAFFGQGTRLTVV.

This clone is medium-sized within its sample. The V call is TRBV11-3, the J call TRBJ1-2; 12 positions match TRBD1. Losses at the gene ends were 5 bases for V and 5 bases for J; bases not matched to a gene: 9. Germline CDR1 SGHNT, CDR2 YENEEA. The CDR3 has 16 residues. This chain's CDR3 is CASSTGTGGARYGYTF. The CDR3 coding sequence is TGTGCCAGCAGCACCGGGACAGGGGGCGCTAGGTATGGCTACACCTTC.

The sample holds a few counts of this clone. The gene calls are TRBV6-8 and TRBJ1-6; no firm D call. Per the germline V gene, CDR1 is MNHGY and CDR2 is SAAAGT. The CDR3 has 13 amino acids. The V end lost 7 bases, the J end lost 6 bases, and 10 bases lay between the germline ends. The CDR3 loop reads CASITEANSPLHF. The CDR3 nucleotides are TGTGCCAGCATTACGGAGGCTAATTCACCCCTCCACTTT.

Only a few counts were recorded for this clone. The chain links TRBV11-3 to TRBJ1-5; TRBD1 matches at 7 bases. The junction had 12 bases not matched to a gene; V was cut back by 2 bases and J by 5 bases. Germline V gene lookup returns CDR1 SGHNT and CDR2 YENEEA. CDR3 length equals 17 residues. In DNA form, the CDR3 reads TGTGCCAGCAGCTTAAGGCAGGGGGGTTCCATCCATCAGCCCCAGCATTTT. It codes for CASSLRQGGSIHQPQHF.

The chain links TRBV9 to TRBJ2-7, with D perhaps matching TRBD1 (7 bases). The CDR3 spans 13 residues. V shed 9 bases and J shed 2 bases, with 15 bases lying between them. CDR1 SGDLS and CDR2 YYNGEE come from the germline V gene. CDR3 in DNA: TGTGCCACCCGGAGGGACAGTACCTACGAGCAGTACTTC. It yields the protein CATRRDSTYEQYF.

This clone has a handful of counts. J is TRBJ1-2 and V is TRBV28; no firm D call. This CDR3 is built from 14 residues. Germline V gene sequence: CDR1 MDHEN, CDR2 SYDVKM. V lost 1 base, J lost 1 base, and 7 bases lay in between. The CDR3 reads CASSLSTFNYGYTF. In DNA form, the CDR3 reads TGTGCCAGCAGTTTATCGACATTTAACTATGGCTACACCTTC.

This sequence joins TRBV19 and TRBJ2-3; D might be TRBD1 (5 bases). This CDR3 spans 12 amino acids. V was clipped by 8 bases and J by 6 bases, with 12 bases between them. CDR1 and CDR2 from the germline V gene are LNHDA and SQIVND (reference sequence). The CDR3 DNA is TGTGCCAGTCGACAGTCAGGGGATACGCAGTATTTT. The encoded protein is CASRQSGDTQYF.

The CDR3 nucleotides read TGTGCCAGCAGGGGGACAGGGGAAGATTCACCCCTCCACTTT. Translated: CASRGTGEDSPLHF. The chain recombines TRBV6-8 with TRBJ1-6; TRBD1 matches 10 bases. With V trimmed by 6 bases and J by 8 bases, 4 bases remained unmatched. CDR3 length: 14 residues. The V gene's germline CDR1 is MNHGY and CDR2 SAAAGT.

This clone was seen more than once but under ten times. This chain links TRBV6-7 with TRBJ2-5; D ambiguous. TRBV6-7 is given ORF status, its function remaining uncertain. The CDR3 is 11 residues long. With 2 bases removed from V and 3 bases from J, the gap between germline ends came to 1 base. CDR3 DNA sequence: TGTGCCAGCAGTTACAAAGAGACCCAGTACTTC. This sequence encodes CASSYKETQYF.

This chain links TRBV19 with TRBJ1-2, with D possibly being TRBD1 (6 bases). From germline, CDR1 is LNHDA and CDR2 SQIVND (reference sequence). This CDR3 is 14 amino acids long. Trimming stripped 10 bases from V and 0 bases from J, with 15 bases between. The CDR3 sequence: CATQTGGTNYGYTF. Written as DNA, the CDR3 is TGTGCCACCCAGACAGGAGGGACTAACTATGGCTACACCTTC. Combining the CDR3 with reference TRBV19 and TRBJ1-2 gives the whole variable domain DGGITQSPKYLFRKEGQNVTLSCEQNLNHDAMYWYRQDPGQGLRLIYYSQIVNDFQKGDIAEGYSVSREKKESFPLTVTSAQKNPTAFYLCATQTGGTNYGYTFGSGTRLTVV.

This clone has only a few counts. The V and J genes are TRBV12-5 and TRBJ1-2; no definite D call. Germline assignment: CDR1 LGHNT and CDR2 FRNRAP. The CDR3 covers 12 residues. CDR3 region: CASNIGIYGYTF. The CDR3 DNA follows: TGTGCCAGCAACATTGGAATATATGGCTACACCTTC.

The rearrangement uses TRBV5-1 and TRBJ1-3; tentative D call: TRBD1 (6 bases). CDR1 is SGHRS and CDR2 is YFSETQ in the germline V gene. CDR3 length: 15 residues. Trimming removed 4 bases from V and 0 bases from J, with 11 bases in between. CDR3 region: CASSLADSSGNTIYF. The CDR3 region has the DNA TGCGCCAGCAGCCTAGCGGACAGCTCTGGAAACACCATATATTTT.

This chain links TRBV19 with TRBJ1-4, with D perhaps matching TRBD1 (6 bases). The germline V gene has CDR1 LNHDA and CDR2 SQIVND (reference sequence). The V gene lost 6 bases and the J gene lost 2 bases, with 13 bases spanning the gap. The CDR3 spans 15 residues. The chain's CDR3 is CASRSGTTTNEKLFF. Here the CDR3 DNA reads TGTGCCAGTAGATCCGGGACAACTACTAATGAAAAACTGTTTTTT.

The chain combines TRBV15 with TRBJ2-4, with D perhaps being TRBD1 or TRBD2 (6 bases each). With 0 bases removed from V and 8 bases from J, the gap between germline ends came to 23 bases. Germline V gene lookup returns CDR1 LNHNV and CDR2 YYDKDF (reference sequence). The CDR3 has 18 amino acids. CDR3 nucleotides: TGTGCCACCAGCAGAGATCTGGGGGGCTCATCCCCTTCGGACATTCAGTACTTC. It translates to CATSRDLGGSSPSDIQYF.

In its sample, this clone was seen once. This sequence joins TRBV19 and TRBJ1-4; TRBD1 might be the D (6 bases). The CDR3 has 15 amino acids. CDR1 LNHDA and CDR2 SQIVND come from the germline V gene (reference sequence). V shed 9 bases and J shed 2 bases, with 16 bases lying between them. The CDR3 spells CASQRLGGTNEKLFF. The CDR3 nucleotides are TGTGCCAGCCAGCGGCTGGGGGGCACTAATGAAAAACTGTTTTTT.

By share, this clone counts as medium-sized. The chain links TRBV11-3 to TRBJ1-2; D is unresolved. Between the trimmed V and J ends, which lost 2 bases and 0 bases, there was a span of 7 bases. Germline loops: CDR1 SGHNT, CDR2 YENEEA. The CDR3 runs 14 residues. CDR3 coding DNA: TGTGCCAGCAGCTTAACAGCACCTAACTATGGCTACACCTTC. This gives the protein CASSLTAPNYGYTF.

In its sample, this clone was seen a few times. The chain carries TRBV11-3 and TRBJ1-2; TRBD1 matches at 8 bases. J was trimmed by 4 bases and V by 2 bases; bases with no gene match: 6. CDR1 is SGHNT, CDR2 YENEEA, per germline. The CDR3 length is 15 residues. For the CDR3, the DNA is TGTGCCAGCAGCTTAAGGACAGGGCTTGCCTATGGCTACACCTTC. Protein sequence: CASSLRTGLAYGYTF.

The rearrangement joins TRBV19 to TRBJ1-4; D gene uncertain. CDR1 and CDR2 from the germline V gene are LNHDA and SQIVND (reference sequence). The CDR3 has 13 amino acids. V was shortened by 8 bases and J by 12 bases, with 19 bases between the two germline ends. CDR3 protein: CASRYTGMLELFF. The CDR3 bases are TGTGCCAGTCGATACACGGGAATGTTGGAACTGTTTTTT.